This T cell receptor (beta chain) is from a study of T-cell memory formation after mild COVID-19. Study-level information: Largely donor-specific sequence clusters came from a couple of donors.

Trimming left V 6 bases short and J 4 bases short, with 9 bases between. The CDR3 length is 12 residues. From germline, CDR1 is SEHNR and CDR2 FQNEAQ (reference sequence). TCRdb used MiXCR to reprocess the 5' RACE reads, holding one entry per CDR3 protein. In the table there are about 500,000 distinct CDR3 sequences, roughly 20% of which are singletons. Whole-study results and caveats: Clones that contracted clustered mainly in CM and EM if CD4+ and in EMRA if CD8+.

As concerns this clonotype: What it binds is not known.

Sequences were obtained from PBMCs or a T cell subset sorted from them (not recorded which). The receptor was derived from an adult woman who had mild COVID-19 (a few samples of this study predate the infection). Cell type and time point are not known. The chain carries TRBV7-9 and TRBJ1-2, with a weak D call TRBD1 (5 bases). This chain's CDR3 is CASRQAIYGYTF. The CDR3, as DNA: TGTGCCAGCAGACAGGCTATCTATGGCTACACCTTC.